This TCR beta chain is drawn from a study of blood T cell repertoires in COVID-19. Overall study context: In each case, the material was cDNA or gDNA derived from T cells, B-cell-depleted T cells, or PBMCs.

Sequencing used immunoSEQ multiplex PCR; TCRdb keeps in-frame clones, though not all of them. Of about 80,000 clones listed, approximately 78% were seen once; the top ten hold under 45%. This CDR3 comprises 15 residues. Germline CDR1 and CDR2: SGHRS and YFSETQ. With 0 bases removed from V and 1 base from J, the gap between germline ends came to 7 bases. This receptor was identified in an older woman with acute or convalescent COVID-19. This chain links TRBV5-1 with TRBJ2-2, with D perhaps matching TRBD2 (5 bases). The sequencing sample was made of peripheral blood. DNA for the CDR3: TGCGCCAGCAGCTTGGCCCGGGGGAACACCGGGGAGCTGTTTTTT. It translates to CASSLARGNTGELFF.